There are many counts of the clone carrying this T cell receptor (beta chain). Antigen unknown. An oligonucleotide containing a UMI was ligated to the 3' end of TCR cDNA. Whole-blood samples were 2.5 to 3 ml of peripheral blood from healthy adult volunteers. Trimming removed 0 bases at V and 0 bases at J, with 6 bases between. Per germline, CDR1 SGHTA and CDR2 FQGTGA. The CDR3 runs 14 residues. These data are taken from a study of naive and memory T cell subsets. Study-level findings and limits: The RNA method is potentially sensitive to activation and differentiation changes.

Four PCR rounds used nested alpha and beta constant region primers plus the SP2 primer. MiXCR, applied by TCRdb to the 5' RACE reads, yields one record per CDR3 protein. Of roughly 60,000 distinct CDR3 sequences listed, 8% are singletons. The clonotype was recovered from a female donor in good health. The V gene is TRBV7-3, the J gene TRBJ2-7; D uncertain. The CDR3 loop is CASSLTHSSYEQYF. The CDR3 DNA reads as TGTGCCAGCAGCTTAACCCACAGCTCCTACGAGCAGTACTTC.